This record covers a single T cell receptor (beta chain). Per the germline V gene, CDR1 is MNHNY and CDR2 is SVGAGI (reference sequence). This CDR3 region has 16 residues. V lost 6 bases and J lost 8; bases outside the gene matches: 9. TCRdb keeps only in-frame clones here, not all; method: immunoSEQ multiplex PCR. The sample contains some 31,000 clones, roughly nine tenths of which appear only once. This entry comes from a study of T cell changes during pregnancy in multiple sclerosis. This receptor was identified in a female donor in good health, enrolled as a control in a pregnancy study. J is TRBJ2-1 and V is TRBV6-6, with TRBD2 matching 14 bases. The specimen was CD4+ T cells from peripheral blood mononuclear cells, collected in the second trimester of pregnancy. This CDR3 reads CASSRPGLAGADEQFF. The CDR3, as DNA: TGTGCCAGCAGCCGCCCGGGACTAGCGGGAGCGGATGAGCAGTTCTTC.